The present T cell receptor (beta chain) was sequenced within a study of identical twins. TCRdb itself ran the 5' RACE reads through MiXCR, one entry per CDR3 protein. The table lists about 900,000 distinct CDR3 sequences, around 12% of them singletons. V was shortened by 6 bases and J by 2 bases, with 11 bases between the two germline ends. Germline-derived CDR1 and CDR2 are SQVTM and ANQGSEA. The CDR3 is made up of 14 amino acids. This sample was also put to use in a study of yellow fever vaccine responses in identical twins.

The sequence derives from a woman between 18 and 29 years old in good health. The chain couples TRBV29-1 to TRBJ2-6; no reliable D call. The specimen sequenced was PBMCs. The CDR3 DNA reads TGCAGCGTAGTTCCCTTAGCTGGGGCCAACGTCCTGACTTTC. It encodes CSVVPLAGANVLTF.